A selection of T cell receptor beta chains follows, all from one sample in a study of T cells in Graves' hyperthyroidism and ophthalmopathy. Using its own MiXCR run on the multiplex PCR reads, TCRdb lists one record per CDR3 protein. The table has a few hundred thousand distinct CDR3 sequences, roughly 50% seen once. Specimen: peripheral blood or thyroid tissue (not recorded which). These receptors all come from a woman in her late teens or twenties with Graves' hyperthyroidism. Both conserved end residues are part of each CDR3. Each record gives: J gene, CDR3 length, V gene, CDR3 protein.

>TRBJ2-5|14|TRBV20-1
CSAGTSGYQETQYF
>TRBJ2-7|17|TRBV12-3/TRBV12-4
CASRARTGVQHGDEQYF
>TRBJ1-1|16|TRBV5-6
CASSLEGGRANTEAFF
>TRBJ2-2|16|TRBV7-3
CASSLMGQGNTGELFF
>TRBJ1-2|14|TRBV5-1
CASSSTEQSYGYTF
>TRBJ2-7|15|TRBV7-6
CASSPVPGVTYEQYF
>TRBJ2-3|13|TRBV7-2
CASSLTEVDTQYF
>TRBJ1-1|12|TRBV18
CASSHGDTEAFF
>TRBJ2-1|15|TRBV7-8
CASSLAAGGPYEQFF
>TRBJ2-7|15|TRBV6-1
CASSEESSGSYEQYF
>TRBJ2-7|14|TRBV7-3
CASSLTSGRDEQYF
>TRBJ2-2|15|TRBV3-1
CASSHLDASAGELFF
>TRBJ2-7|13|TRBV15
CATQTSGNYEQYF
>TRBJ2-6|16|TRBV4-2
CASSQGSGSGANVLTF
>TRBJ1-1|15|TRBV27
CASSLSRHPNTEAFF
>TRBJ2-7|16|TRBV4-3
CASSQARMTSAFEQYF
>TRBJ2-5|15|TRBV9
CASSVEGGFQETQYF
>TRBJ2-5|14|TRBV20-1
CSARRREGRETQYF
>TRBJ2-6|15|TRBV7-3
CASRRQGTGANVLTF
>TRBJ2-6|15|TRBV30
CAWSVRTAGANVLTF
>TRBJ2-5|13|TRBV29-1
CSVEDQGQETQYF
>TRBJ2-7|15|TRBV7-9
CASSRRDRDFYEQYF
>TRBJ2-2|15|TRBV9
CASSVSLGTVGELLF
>TRBJ1-5|13|TRBV19
CASSGVGNQPQHF
>TRBJ2-5|15|TRBV20-1
CSARPGLAGVETQYF
>TRBJ1-1|16|TRBV10-3
CAIRSGTGDTGTEAFF
>TRBJ2-7|15|TRBV10-3
CATKRLAGGQDEQYF
>TRBJ2-7|14|TRBV7-9
CASSLVGTGYEQYF
>TRBJ2-5|14|TRBV7-9
CASSRTGGAETQYF
>TRBJ1-2|14|TRBV20-1
CSANRDGGGYGYTF
>TRBJ2-5|16|TRBV7-2
CASRPGTGGIQETQYF
>TRBJ1-1|13|TRBV12-3/TRBV12-4
CASSFRGDAEAFF
>TRBJ1-1|12|TRBV29-1
CSVDVANTEAFF
>TRBJ1-1|13|TRBV20-1
CSASPELNTEAFF